This TCR beta chain was retrieved from a study of OX40 agonist ivuxolimab in advanced cancers. General study results and limits: Both blood CD4+ and CD8+ T cells showed clonal growth by week 6 at 0.1 to 3.0 mg/kg.

V lost 6 bases, J lost 0 bases, and 12 bases lay in between. The germline CDR1 and CDR2 sequences are ENHRY and SYGVKD. This CDR3 comprises 15 residues. Here immunoSEQ multiplex PCR was the method, and the copy in TCRdb shows in-frame clones only, minus some. The data hold around 37,000 clones, with 70% to 90% observed a single time. Of note for this clone: The antigen is undetermined.

This receptor was identified in an adult with an advanced solid tumor such as melanoma, head and neck, liver or kidney cancer. This material consisted of CD4+ or CD8+ T cells sorted from blood, taken in a trial of the OX40 agonist ivuxolimab. This chain links TRBV10-3 with TRBJ2-1; no definite D call. The CDR3 bases are TGTGCCATCAGGATCGACGTGAGCTCCTACAATGAGCAGTTCTTC. Translating gives CAIRIDVSSYNEQFF.